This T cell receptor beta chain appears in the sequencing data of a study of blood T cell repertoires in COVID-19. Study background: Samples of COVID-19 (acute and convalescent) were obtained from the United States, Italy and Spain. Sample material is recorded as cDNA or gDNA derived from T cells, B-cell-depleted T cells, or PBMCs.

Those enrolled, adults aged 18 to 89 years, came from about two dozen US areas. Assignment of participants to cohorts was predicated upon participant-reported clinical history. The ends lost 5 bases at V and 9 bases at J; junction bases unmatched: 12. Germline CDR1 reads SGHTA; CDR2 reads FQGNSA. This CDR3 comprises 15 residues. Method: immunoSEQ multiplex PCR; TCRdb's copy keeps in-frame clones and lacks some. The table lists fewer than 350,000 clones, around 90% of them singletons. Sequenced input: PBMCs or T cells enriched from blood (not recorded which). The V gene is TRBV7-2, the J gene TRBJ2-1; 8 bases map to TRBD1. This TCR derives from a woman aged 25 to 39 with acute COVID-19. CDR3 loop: CASSTRYGQGGEQFF. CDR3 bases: TGTGCCAGCAGCACGCGATACGGACAGGGAGGTGAGCAGTTCTTC.